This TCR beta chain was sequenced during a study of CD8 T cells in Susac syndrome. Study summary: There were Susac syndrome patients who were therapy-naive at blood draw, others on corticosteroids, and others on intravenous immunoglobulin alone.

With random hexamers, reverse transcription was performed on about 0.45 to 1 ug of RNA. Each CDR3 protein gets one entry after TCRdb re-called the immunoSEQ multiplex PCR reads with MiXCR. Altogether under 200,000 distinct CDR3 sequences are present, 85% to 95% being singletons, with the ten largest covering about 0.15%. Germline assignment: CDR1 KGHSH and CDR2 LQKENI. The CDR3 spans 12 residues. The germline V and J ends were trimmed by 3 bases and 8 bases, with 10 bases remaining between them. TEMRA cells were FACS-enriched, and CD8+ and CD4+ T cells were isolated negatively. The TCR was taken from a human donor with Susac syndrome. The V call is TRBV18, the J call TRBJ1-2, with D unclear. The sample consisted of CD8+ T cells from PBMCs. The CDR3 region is CASSPEGQGYTF. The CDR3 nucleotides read TGTGCCAGCTCACCGGAAGGGCAGGGCTACACCTTC.